The present T cell receptor (beta chain) was sequenced within a study of cytomegalovirus exposure and HLA in healthy donors. Using immunoSEQ multiplex PCR, the repertoire was profiled, and TCRdb retains in-frame clones only, with some absent. Counted here are 100,000 to 150,000 clones, around 94% occurring once; the ten biggest clones make up approximately 1.3%. Trimming pared 2 bases from V and 4 bases from J, leaving 11 bases between. CDR3 length: 14 residues. Looked up from germline, CDR1 is MNHNY and CDR2 is SVGAGI (reference sequence). Sequenced: PBMCs. This chain links TRBV6-6 with TRBJ2-5; tentatively, D is TRBD2 (6 bases). This receptor was obtained from a woman under 30 in good health and CMV-seronegative. The DNA for the CDR3 is TGTGCCAGCAGTTACGGCCCGGGGGTAGAGACCCAGTACTTC. It specifies CASSYGPGVETQYF.